This T cell receptor (beta chain) appears in the sequencing data of a study of blood T cell repertoires in COVID-19. This clone came up a few times. Assay used: immunoSEQ multiplex PCR; TCRdb lists only in-frame clones, some missing. This table holds 120,000 or so clones, roughly 90% found once. Sequencing was performed on peripheral blood. This TCR was recovered from a man aged 50 or older with acute or convalescent COVID-19.

CDR3 sequence reads: CASSPARTVSYEQYF. The CDR3 region has the DNA TGTGCCAGCAGCCCAGCCCGGACAGTTTCCTACGAGCAGTACTTC. The rearrangement joins TRBV14 to TRBJ2-7, with D possibly matching TRBD1 (6 bases). Trimming shortened V by 4 bases and J by 1 base, and 14 bases separated the two germline ends. Germline lookup yields CDR1 SGHDN and CDR2 FVKESK. The CDR3 runs 15 residues.